The 26 T cell receptor beta chains in this list originate from one sample, sequenced in a study of blood T cells in healthy people across ages (dated by TCRdb to between 2015 and 2016). The library was obtained by 5' RACE. Instrument used: Illumina HiSeq 2500. A second roughly 7 to 12 cycle PCR used a sample-barcoded 5' primer and a J-beta primer mix. TCRdb applied fastp at Q25 and MiXCR to the public reads, then kept only in-frame beta chains. Merged by CDR3 protein, the rows form single entries marked with the most common genes and DNA. This sample is represented by about 640,000 distinct CDR3 sequences; about 28% of them were singletons. The ten largest make up roughly 14% of the sample. Material for sequencing was blood. These TCRs come from a woman of 80 years or more in good health.

The chain recombines TRBV11-2 with TRBJ2-7; a weak D match, TRBD2 (8 bases). This CDR3 has 19 amino acids. The V end lost 2 bases, the J end lost 3 bases, and 26 bases lay between the germline ends. Germline CDR1 and CDR2: SGHAT and FQNNGV. This chain's CDR3 is CASSLTKGGLAGGLYEQYF. CDR3 in DNA: TGTGCCAGCAGCTTAACCAAAGGGGGCCTGGCGGGGGGTCTCTACGAGCAGTACTTC.

The V and J genes are TRBV24-1 and TRBJ1-2, with D possibly TRBD1 on 6 matching bases. Trimming shortened V by 9 bases and J by 3 bases, and 19 bases separated the two germline ends. CDR3 size: 15 residues. Looked up from germline, CDR1 is KGHDR and CDR2 is SFDVKD. The CDR3 spells CATQGFLGGDYGYTF. The CDR3 DNA reads TGTGCCACCCAGGGATTTTTGGGGGGCGACTATGGCTACACCTTC.

This clonotype was counted only a few times. A single base separates this from a much larger clone, so it may be a read error. The chain is built from TRBV20-1 and TRBJ2-1; 12 bases line up with TRBD1. V lost 6 bases to trimming and J lost 12 bases; unmatched junction nucleotides: 12. Looked up from germline, CDR1 is DFQATT and CDR2 is SNEGSKA (reference sequence). This CDR3 comprises 14 residues. The CDR3 DNA is TGCAGTGCGCATGCGGGACAGGGGGCCAAGGGGCAGTTCTTC. This gives the protein CSAHAGQGAKGQFF.

The CDR3 DNA reads as TGTGCCTGGAGTGTATCCCCTAGCGGGGGCCGTGAGCAGTTCTTC. It encodes CAWSVSPSGGREQFF. The V and J genes are TRBV30 and TRBJ2-1; TRBD2 matches at 10 bases. This CDR3 is 15 amino acids long. The junction had 8 bases not matched to a gene; V was cut back by 0 bases and J by 9 bases. In germline, CDR1 is GTSNPN, CDR2 SVGIG (reference sequence).

This rearrangement joins TRBV19 to TRBJ2-5, with 12 bases matching TRBD2. The CDR3 extends over 14 amino acids. Trimming cost V 8 bases and J 10 bases; bases outside gene matches: 11. Per the germline V gene, CDR1 is LNHDA and CDR2 is SQIVND (reference sequence). CDR3 DNA: TGTGCCAGTGAGAGGACTAGCGGGGATCCGAACCAGTACTTC. Translation: CASERTSGDPNQYF.

This clonotype was picked up many times. The chain is built from TRBV5-6 and TRBJ2-5, with D perhaps matching TRBD2 (6 bases). Trimming pared 4 bases from V and 4 bases from J, leaving 17 bases between. The CDR3 runs to 15 residues. Germline CDR1 reads SGHDT; CDR2 reads YYEEEE. CDR3 in DNA: TGTGCCAGCAGCCCCGGCGGGGAGTTTGGAGAGACCCAGTACTTC. Amino acids: CASSPGGEFGETQYF.

On this clonotype itself: A much larger clone sits a single nucleotide away, making a read error possible. The chain carries TRBV7-6 and TRBJ2-7; D is possibly TRBD1 or TRBD2 (6 bases each). Trimming removed 2 bases from V and 2 bases from J, with 16 bases in between. CDR1 and CDR2 from the germline V gene are SGHVS and FNYEAQ. The CDR3 totals 16 residues. CDR3 amino acids: CASSLNPGGSPYEQYF. The CDR3 region has the DNA TGTGCCAGCAGCTTAAATCCCGGGGGCAGCCCCTACGAGCAGTACTTC. Based on the CDR3 plus reference TRBV7-6 and TRBJ2-7, the full variable domain is GAGVSQSPRYKVTKRGQDVALRCDPISGHVSLYWYRQALGQGPEFLTYFNYEAQQDKSGLPNDRFSAERPEGSISTLTIQRTEQRDSAMYRCASSLNPGGSPYEQYFGPGTRLTVT.

This clonotype was seen ten or more times. The CDR3 is CASSVLGRSVDEQYF. DNA of the CDR3: TGTGCCAGCAGCGTATTAGGCAGGTCCGTCGACGAGCAGTACTTC. The genes are TRBV9 and TRBJ2-7; D is undetermined. From germline, CDR1 is SGDLS and CDR2 YYNGEE. CDR3 length: 15 amino acids. V lost 1 base, J lost 5 bases, and 16 bases lay in between.

This chain links TRBV6-2 or TRBV6-3 with TRBJ2-7; perhaps D is TRBD1 or TRBD2 (6 bases each). This CDR3 is 14 amino acids long. The ends were cut back, 7 bases at V and 1 base at J, with 14 bases in the middle. Germline V CDR1 and CDR2: MNHEY, SVGEGT. The CDR3 region is CASISGGRSYEQYF. The CDR3 DNA sequence: TGTGCCAGCATCTCCGGGGGCCGATCCTACGAGCAGTACTTC.

This clonotype was counted at least ten times. The chain combines TRBV20-1 with TRBJ2-3, with TRBD1 matching 8 bases. CDR1 and CDR2 from the germline V gene are DFQATT and SNEGSKA (reference sequence). V trimming: 6 bases; J trimming: 1 base; junction bases outside the gene matches: 12. The CDR3 has 16 amino acids. This CDR3 reads CSARSDREVGTDTQYF. The CDR3 region has the DNA TGCAGTGCCCGATCGGACAGGGAGGTAGGCACAGATACGCAGTATTTT.

This clonotype was seen only a few times. This chain connects TRBV7-9 to TRBJ2-1, with D unclear. This CDR3 contains 15 residues. Germline V gene data show CDR1 as SEHNR and CDR2 as FQNEAQ (reference sequence). The germline V and J ends were trimmed by 8 bases and 1 base, with 15 bases remaining between them. The chain's CDR3 is CASAPASLSYNEQFF. Written as DNA, the CDR3 is TGTGCCAGCGCCCCGGCGAGCCTATCCTACAATGAGCAGTTCTTC.

This clonotype was seen many times. The chain has TRBV27 and TRBJ2-7; D might be TRBD2 (6 bases). The CDR3 runs 15 residues. The germline gives CDR1 MNHEY, CDR2 SMNVEV (reference sequence). The V end lost 5 bases, the J end lost 3 bases, and 17 bases lay between the germline ends. CDR3 residues: CASSPIGGTDYEQYF. The CDR3 nucleotides are TGTGCCAGCAGTCCGATTGGGGGGACTGACTACGAGCAGTACTTC.

A note on this clonotype: This may come from a read error, since a much larger clone is one base off. This chain connects TRBV20-1 to TRBJ2-1; the D gene is possibly TRBD2 (5 bases). Germline assignment: CDR1 DFQATT and CDR2 SNEGSKA (reference sequence). The CDR3 has 12 amino acids. The CDR3 region is CRASVTNDEQFF. CDR3 bases: TGCAGGGCTAGTGTGACTAACGATGAGCAGTTCTTC.

The chain is built from TRBV12-3 or TRBV12-4 and TRBJ2-1; TRBD2 is a possible D gene (7 bases). V lost 6 bases and J lost 9, with 18 bases in between. The CDR3 sequence is 14 residues long. CDR3 loop: CASSGVGGQGEQFF. The DNA of the CDR3 is TGTGCCAGCAGCGGAGTCGGGGGGCAAGGTGAGCAGTTCTTC.

This clonotype was counted many times. This chain uses TRBV30 with TRBJ2-7; weak D call: TRBD2 (5 bases). The germline V gene has CDR1 GTSNPN and CDR2 SVGIG (reference sequence). CDR3 length: 16 residues. V was trimmed by 0 bases and J by 0 bases, leaving 15 bases between them. This CDR3 is CAWSVNRGISSYEQYF. The CDR3 nucleotides are TGTGCCTGGAGTGTCAACCGGGGTATAAGCTCCTACGAGCAGTACTTC.

The gene calls are TRBV24-1 and TRBJ1-6; D is ambiguous. The CDR3 covers 14 residues. The germline gives CDR1 KGHDR, CDR2 SFDVKD. Trimming shortened V by 4 bases and J by 6 bases, and 9 bases separated the two germline ends. CDR3 in amino acids: CATSERRGNSPLHF. The CDR3 coding sequence is TGTGCCACCAGTGAGAGGCGGGGTAATTCACCCCTCCACTTT.

The chain recombines TRBV28 with TRBJ1-6; a possible D gene is TRBD1 (5 bases). Trimming left V 8 bases short and J 11 bases short, with 16 bases between. This CDR3 is built from 13 residues. The V gene's germline CDR1 is MDHEN and CDR2 SYDVKM. The CDR3 sequence: CASGGSNLPPLHF. The CDR3 coding sequence is TGTGCCAGCGGGGGTTCGAACTTACCACCCCTCCACTTT. Variable domain in full (rest from reference TRBV28 and TRBJ1-6): DVKVTQSSRYLVKRTGEKVFLECVQDMDHENMFWYRQDPGLGLRLIYFSYDVKMKEKGDIPEGYSVSREKKERFSLILESASTNQTSMYLCASGGSNLPPLHFGNGTRLTVT.

This clonotype came up many times. J is TRBJ2-7 and V is TRBV5-1; 15 bases line up with TRBD2. The V segment lost 4 bases and the J segment 1 base; nucleotides outside the gene matches: 6. The CDR3 is 17 residues long. Germline-derived CDR1 and CDR2 are SGHRS and YFSETQ. CDR3 DNA: TGCGCCAGCAGCCCGGGGACTAGCGGGGGGCTATCCTACGAGCAGTACTTC. Encoded protein: CASSPGTSGGLSYEQYF.

Details on this clonotype: This may arise from a read error, as a much more abundant clone is one base away. This chain joins TRBV7-8 and TRBJ2-5; possibly TRBD1 or TRBD2 for D (5 bases each). The CDR3 is 13 residues long. The germline gives CDR1 SGHVS, CDR2 FQNEAQ. Trimming left V 5 bases short and J 11 bases short, with 18 bases between. CDR3 bases: TGTGCCAGCAGCGTGGGACCCCACAATGAGCAGTACTTC. Its protein is CASSVGPHNEQYF.

This rearrangement joins TRBV20-1 to TRBJ2-5; 7 bases are shared with TRBD1. The DNA end lines up better with TRBJ2-7; the J call may be wrong. The CDR3 is made up of 14 amino acids. Germline lookup yields CDR1 DFQATT and CDR2 SNEGSKA (reference sequence). The chain's CDR3 is CSARWGTVHYEQYF. CDR3 bases: TGCAGTGCGCGGTGGGGGACAGTTCACTACGAGCAGTACTTC.

This clonotype has a handful of counts. The junction departs from germline at one end; a sequencing error may be responsible. The chain has TRBV15 and TRBJ2-1, with 10 bases identical to TRBD1. The assigned J gene may be wrong: the sequence end matches TRBJ2-7 better. The CDR3 is 17 residues long. Germline assignment: CDR1 LNHNV and CDR2 YYDKDF (reference sequence). In nucleotides, the CDR3 is TGTGCCGCCAGCAGCTGGACAGGGGGACGTTCCTACAATGAGCAGTACTTC. Translation gives CAASSWTGGRSYNEQYF.

V usage is TRBV9 and J usage is TRBJ2-1; D not resolved. The CDR3 is made up of 14 amino acids. V was shortened by 0 bases and J by 3 bases, with 7 bases between the two germline ends. Germline-derived CDR1 and CDR2 are SGDLS and YYNGEE. The CDR3 region has the DNA TGTGCCAGCAGCGTAGGGTATCGCTACAATGAGCAGTTCTTC. It is translated as CASSVGYRYNEQFF.

The chain recombines TRBV20-1 with TRBJ2-3; D not resolved. Germline V gene data show CDR1 as DFQATT and CDR2 as SNEGSKA (reference sequence). The CDR3 length is 14 residues. V dropped 3 bases and J dropped 3 bases, with 13 bases sitting between them. In DNA, the CDR3 is TGCAGTGCTAGGCAAAACTTCCAGACAGATACGCAGTATTTT. Protein: CSARQNFQTDTQYF.

The V and J genes are TRBV18 and TRBJ1-5, with no clear D. V lost 0 bases, J lost 5 bases, and 14 bases lay in between. The CDR3 extends over 16 amino acids. The germline V gene encodes CDR1 KGHSH and CDR2 LQKENI. DNA for the CDR3: TGTGCCAGCTCACCACCGGAGGGCATGAGGGATCAGCCCCAGCATTTT. Protein sequence: CASSPPEGMRDQPQHF.

This clonotype was picked up a small number of times. It is likely a read error, because the conserved phenylalanine at the end of the CDR3 is missing. The gene calls are TRBV28 and TRBJ2-1; D gene uncertain. The germline gives CDR1 MDHEN, CDR2 SYDVKM. V gave up 5 bases and J gave up 0 bases, with 11 bases separating them. The CDR3 sequence is 15 residues long. CDR3 DNA: TGTGCCAGCAGTCCCGACACCAGCTCCTACAATGAGCAGTTCTTG. The encoded protein is CASSPDTSSYNEQFL.

This clonotype appeared many times. CDR3 amino acids: CSARIYGGGGLNNEQFF. Written as DNA, the CDR3 is TGCAGTGCTAGGATTTACGGCGGGGGGGGACTCAACAATGAGCAGTTCTTC. This sequence joins TRBV20-1 and TRBJ2-1; 9 bases are a match to TRBD2. The CDR3 runs to 17 residues. V was pared by 3 bases and J by 5 bases, with 14 bases of the junction left unmatched. Germline V gene data show CDR1 as DFQATT and CDR2 as SNEGSKA (reference sequence).